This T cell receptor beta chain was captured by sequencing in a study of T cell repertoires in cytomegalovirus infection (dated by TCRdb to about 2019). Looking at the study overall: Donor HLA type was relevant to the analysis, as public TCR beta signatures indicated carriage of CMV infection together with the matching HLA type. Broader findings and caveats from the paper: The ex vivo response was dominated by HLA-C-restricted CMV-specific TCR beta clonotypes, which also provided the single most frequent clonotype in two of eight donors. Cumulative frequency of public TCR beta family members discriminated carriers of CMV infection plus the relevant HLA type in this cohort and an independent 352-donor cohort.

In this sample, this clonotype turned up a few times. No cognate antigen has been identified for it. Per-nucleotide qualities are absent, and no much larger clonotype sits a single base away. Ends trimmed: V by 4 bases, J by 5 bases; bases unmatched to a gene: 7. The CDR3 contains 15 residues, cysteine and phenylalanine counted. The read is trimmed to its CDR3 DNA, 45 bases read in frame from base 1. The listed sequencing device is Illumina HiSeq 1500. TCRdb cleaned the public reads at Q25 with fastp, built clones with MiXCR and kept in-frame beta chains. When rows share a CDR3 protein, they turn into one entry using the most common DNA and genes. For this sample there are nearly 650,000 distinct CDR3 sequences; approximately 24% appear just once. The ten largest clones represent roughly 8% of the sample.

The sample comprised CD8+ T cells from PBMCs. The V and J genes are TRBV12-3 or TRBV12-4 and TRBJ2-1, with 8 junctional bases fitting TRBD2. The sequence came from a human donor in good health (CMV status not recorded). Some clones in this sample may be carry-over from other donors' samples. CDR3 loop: CASSSSGGANNEQFF. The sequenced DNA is TGTGCCAGCAGTTCGTCCGGGGGGGCGAACAATGAGCAGTTCTTC.